These 9 T cell receptor beta chains came from one sample sequenced in a study of T cell repertoires in cytomegalovirus infection (dated by TCRdb to the late 2010s). The sequencer listed for this sample is Illumina HiSeq 1500. The raw public data were reprocessed by TCRdb itself: fastp quality trimming at Q25, MiXCR clonotype calling, in-frame beta chains only. Rows are combined by CDR3 protein, so each entry shows the most common genes and DNA. The sample contains about 180,000 distinct CDR3 sequences, about an eighth of them found a single time. 25% to 30% of the sample lies in the top ten. What was sequenced was PBMCs. Receptor source: a human donor in good health (CMV status not recorded). Some clones in this sample may be carry-over from other donors' samples.

This clonotype showed up many times. This chain links TRBV12-5 with TRBJ1-2; D is unclear. CDR1 is LGHNT, CDR2 FRNRAP, per germline. The CDR3 contains 14 residues. V lost 2 bases and J 2 bases, leaving 9 bases between the germline ends. The CDR3: CASGLPAANYGYTF. DNA for the CDR3: TGTGCTAGTGGTTTGCCCGCAGCCAACTATGGCTACACCTTC.

This clonotype has at least ten counts. The chain has TRBV7-2 and TRBJ2-1; 8 nucleotides agree with TRBD2. The CDR3 runs to 16 residues. The V and J ends lost 0 bases and 5 bases, in that order; junction bases with no gene match: 6. Per the germline V gene, CDR1 is SGHTA and CDR2 is FQGNSA. The CDR3 region is CASSLAAGGRHNEQFF. In DNA, the CDR3 is TGTGCCAGCAGCTTAGCGGCGGGGGGCCGCCACAATGAGCAGTTCTTC.

This clonotype has a count of ten or more. J is TRBJ1-5 and V is TRBV29-1, with 7 bases lining up with TRBD1. V shed 6 bases and J 3 bases; nucleotides not matched to a gene: 5. CDR1 and CDR2 from the germline V gene are SQVTM and ANQGSEA. The CDR3 spans 13 residues. The CDR3 here is CSVATGNNQPQHF. CDR3 DNA sequence: TGCAGCGTCGCGACAGGGAACAATCAGCCCCAGCATTTT.

This clonotype appeared a few times. The chain has TRBV5-5 and TRBJ2-5; a weak D match, TRBD2 (6 bases). V was clipped by 5 bases and J by 4 bases, with 15 bases between them. Germline CDR1 SGHKS, CDR2 YYEKEE (reference sequence). The CDR3 consists of 14 residues. CDR3 DNA: TGTGCCAGCAGGGGGAGGTGGCAGGCAGAGACCCAGTACTTC. Encoded protein: CASRGRWQAETQYF.

The sample holds a few counts of this clonotype. This chain connects TRBV20-1 to TRBJ1-2, with D perhaps matching TRBD1 (5 bases). The length of the CDR3 is 15 residues. The ends were cut back, 6 bases at V and 0 bases at J, with 17 bases in the middle. Germline V gives CDR1 DFQATT, CDR2 SNEGSKA (reference sequence). CDR3 DNA sequence: TGCAGTGCAAGGAGGGGCGGGGGAGCTAACTATGGCTACACCTTC. It codes for CSARRGGGANYGYTF.

The table lists this clonotype with a few counts. This chain uses TRBV28 with TRBJ1-1, with 8 bases aligning to TRBD1. Germline V gene lookup returns CDR1 MDHEN and CDR2 SYDVKM. Unmatched junction bases numbered 10, after V lost 7 bases and J lost 3 bases. This CDR3 is built from 15 residues. The CDR3 reads CASTLGGQDYTEAFF. In DNA, the CDR3 is TGTGCCAGCACCTTAGGGGGACAGGACTACACTGAAGCTTTCTTT.

There are many counts of this clonotype. The gene calls are TRBV5-1 and TRBJ2-7; maybe TRBD2 (6 bases). Germline CDR1 SGHRS, CDR2 YFSETQ. This CDR3 is built from 16 residues. Trimming removed 0 bases from V and 0 bases from J, with 13 bases in between. The CDR3 nucleotides are TGCGCCAGCAGCTTGGCCGGGACTGTTCTCTCCTACGAGCAGTACTTC. Translating it yields CASSLAGTVLSYEQYF.

Ten or more counts support this clonotype. The chain uses TRBV7-6 and TRBJ2-3; D call uncertain. The germline V and J ends were trimmed by 5 bases and 0 bases, with 12 bases remaining between them. Germline assignment: CDR1 SGHVS and CDR2 FNYEAQ. This CDR3 is 15 amino acids long. The CDR3 sequence: CASSKVESSTDTQYF. The CDR3 DNA sequence: TGTGCCAGCAGCAAAGTCGAGAGCAGCACAGATACGCAGTATTTT.

In this sample, this clonotype turned up many times. This chain joins TRBV28 and TRBJ2-7; 9 nucleotides match TRBD2. Germline V gene sequence: CDR1 MDHEN, CDR2 SYDVKM. CDR3 size: 16 residues. Unmatched junction bases numbered 10, after V lost 5 bases and J lost 2 bases. CDR3 sequence (DNA): TGTGCCAGCAGTATCATAGCGGGAGCTGATCCCTACGAGCAGTACTTC. This sequence encodes CASSIIAGADPYEQYF.